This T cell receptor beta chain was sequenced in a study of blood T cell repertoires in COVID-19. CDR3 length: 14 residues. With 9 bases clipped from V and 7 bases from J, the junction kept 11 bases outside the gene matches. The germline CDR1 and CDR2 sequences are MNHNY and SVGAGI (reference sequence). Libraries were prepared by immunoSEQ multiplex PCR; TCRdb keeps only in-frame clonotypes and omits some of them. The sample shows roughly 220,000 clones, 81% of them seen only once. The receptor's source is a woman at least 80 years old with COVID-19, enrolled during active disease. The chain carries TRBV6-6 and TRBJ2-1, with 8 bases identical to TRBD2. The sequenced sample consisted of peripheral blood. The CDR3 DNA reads TGTGCCAGTCTAGGGCGGGGGGACCGGAATGAGCAGTTCTTC. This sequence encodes CASLGRGDRNEQFF.